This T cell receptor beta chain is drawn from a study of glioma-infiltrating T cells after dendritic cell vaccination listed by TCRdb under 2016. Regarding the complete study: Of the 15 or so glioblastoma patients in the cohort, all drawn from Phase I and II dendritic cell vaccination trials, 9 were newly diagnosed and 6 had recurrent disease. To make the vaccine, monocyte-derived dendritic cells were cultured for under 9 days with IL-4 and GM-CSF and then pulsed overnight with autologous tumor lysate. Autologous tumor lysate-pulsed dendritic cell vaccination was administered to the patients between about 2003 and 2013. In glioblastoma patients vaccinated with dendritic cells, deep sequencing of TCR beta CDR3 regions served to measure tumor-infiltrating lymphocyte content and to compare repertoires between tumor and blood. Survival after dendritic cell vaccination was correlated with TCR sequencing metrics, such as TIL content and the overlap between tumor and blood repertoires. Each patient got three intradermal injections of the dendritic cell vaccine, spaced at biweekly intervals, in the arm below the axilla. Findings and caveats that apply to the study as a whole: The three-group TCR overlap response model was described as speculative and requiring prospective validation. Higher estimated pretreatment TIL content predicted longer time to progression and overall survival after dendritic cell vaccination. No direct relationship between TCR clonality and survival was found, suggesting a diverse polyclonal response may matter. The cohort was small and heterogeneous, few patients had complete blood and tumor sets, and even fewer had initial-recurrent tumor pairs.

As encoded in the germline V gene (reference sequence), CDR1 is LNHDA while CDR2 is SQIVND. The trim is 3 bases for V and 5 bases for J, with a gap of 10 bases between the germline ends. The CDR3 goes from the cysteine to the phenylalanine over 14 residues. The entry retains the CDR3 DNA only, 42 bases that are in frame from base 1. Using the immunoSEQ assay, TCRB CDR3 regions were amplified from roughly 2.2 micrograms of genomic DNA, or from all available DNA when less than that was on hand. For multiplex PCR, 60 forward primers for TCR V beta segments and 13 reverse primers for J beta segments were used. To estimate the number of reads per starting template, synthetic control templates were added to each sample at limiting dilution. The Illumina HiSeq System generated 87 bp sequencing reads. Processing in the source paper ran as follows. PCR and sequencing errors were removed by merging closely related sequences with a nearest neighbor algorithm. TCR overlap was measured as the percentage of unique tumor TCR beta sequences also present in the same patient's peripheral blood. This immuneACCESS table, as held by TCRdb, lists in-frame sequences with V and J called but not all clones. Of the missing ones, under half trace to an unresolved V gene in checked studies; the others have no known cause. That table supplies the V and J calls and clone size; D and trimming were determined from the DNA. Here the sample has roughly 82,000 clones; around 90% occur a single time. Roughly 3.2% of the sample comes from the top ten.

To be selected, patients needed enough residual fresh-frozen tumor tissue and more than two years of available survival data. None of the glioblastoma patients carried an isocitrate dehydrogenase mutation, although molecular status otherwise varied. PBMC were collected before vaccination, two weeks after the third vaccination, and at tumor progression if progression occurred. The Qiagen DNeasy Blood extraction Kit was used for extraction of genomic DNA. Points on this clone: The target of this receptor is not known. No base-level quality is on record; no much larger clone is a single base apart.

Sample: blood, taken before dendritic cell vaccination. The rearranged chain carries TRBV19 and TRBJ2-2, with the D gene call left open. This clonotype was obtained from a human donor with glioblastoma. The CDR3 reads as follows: CASSIWRLTGELFF. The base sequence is TGTGCCAGTAGTATTTGGCGACTTACCGGGGAGCTGTTTTTT.